Reported below is one T cell receptor (beta chain). Its specificity is not known. PCR amplification relied on 60 Vbeta primers (plus 13 Jbeta primers). Method: immunoSEQ multiplex PCR; TCRdb's copy keeps in-frame clones and lacks some. This table has about 200,000 clones, roughly 83% appearing once. The data stem from a study of cytomegalovirus exposure and HLA in healthy donors. CDR3 length equals 18 residues. CDR1 and CDR2 (germline): SGDLS, YYNGEE. V dropped 4 bases and J dropped 3; count of bases not matched to a gene: 13. The study, taken as a whole, reports: A missense DCLRE1C variant was associated with V- and J-gene trimming of TCR beta chains in a later analysis, and an independent cohort replicated the association. A later analysis reportedly found fewer N-insertions in an Asian-associated ancestry cluster than the approximately 700-donor mean. Available immune exposure information covered CMV serostatus only.

This chain joins TRBV9 and TRBJ2-2, with TRBD2 matching 9 bases. This TCR was sampled from a male donor in good health and CMV-seropositive. The sample consisted of PBMCs. CDR3 sequence (DNA): TGTGCCAGCAGCCATCCCGGGTCTAGCGGGATACACACCGGGGAGCTGTTTTTT. Residues: CASSHPGSSGIHTGELFF.